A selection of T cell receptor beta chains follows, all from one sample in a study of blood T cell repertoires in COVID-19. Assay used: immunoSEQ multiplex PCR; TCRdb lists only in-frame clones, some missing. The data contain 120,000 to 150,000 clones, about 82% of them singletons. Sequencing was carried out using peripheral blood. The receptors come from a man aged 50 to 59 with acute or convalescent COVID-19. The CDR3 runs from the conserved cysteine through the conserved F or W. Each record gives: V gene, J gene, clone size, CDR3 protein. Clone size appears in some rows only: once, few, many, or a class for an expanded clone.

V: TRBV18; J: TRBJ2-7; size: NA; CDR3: CASSPRQASSYEQYF
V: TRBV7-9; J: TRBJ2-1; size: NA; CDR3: CASSLPGNEQFF
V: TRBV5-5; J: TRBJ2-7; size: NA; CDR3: CASSWTSGRIYEQYF
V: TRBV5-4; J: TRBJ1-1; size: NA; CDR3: CASSAGQGFVNTEAFF
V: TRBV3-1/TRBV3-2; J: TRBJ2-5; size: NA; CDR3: CASSQGSGTKGETQYF
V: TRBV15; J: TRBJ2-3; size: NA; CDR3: CATSRGLGLGVTDTQYF
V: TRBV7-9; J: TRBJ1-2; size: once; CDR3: CASSLRGHLF
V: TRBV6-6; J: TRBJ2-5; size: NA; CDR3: CASTHYRGETQYF
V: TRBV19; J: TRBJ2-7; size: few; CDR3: CASSIDQAGDYEQYF
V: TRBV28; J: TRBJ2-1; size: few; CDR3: CASSQTSGSSYNEQFF
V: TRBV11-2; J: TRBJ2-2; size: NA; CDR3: CASSLLGLAGVAGELFF
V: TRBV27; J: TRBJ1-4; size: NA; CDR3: CASKKAGQGDEKLFF
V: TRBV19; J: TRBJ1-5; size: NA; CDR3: CASKGHYSNQPQHF
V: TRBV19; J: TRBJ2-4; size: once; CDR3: CASSQLGQVVAKNIQYF
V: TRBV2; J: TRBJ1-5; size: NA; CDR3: CASSEGVSPSLGQPQHF
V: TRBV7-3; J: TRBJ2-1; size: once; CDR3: CASSVDLAGEQFF
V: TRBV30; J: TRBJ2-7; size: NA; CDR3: CASRTSGTYEQYF
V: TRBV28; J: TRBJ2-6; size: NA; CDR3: CASTFGGGAGANVLTF
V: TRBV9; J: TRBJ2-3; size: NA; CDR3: CASSPLAERSTDTQYF
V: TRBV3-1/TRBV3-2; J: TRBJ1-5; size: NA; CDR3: CASSQGGQGAHQPQHF